This TCR beta chain was sequenced in a study of cytomegalovirus exposure and HLA in healthy donors. Study results and caveats: More than 15,000 TCR beta sequences were associated with HLA alleles at 0.05 false discovery rate in a later analysis.

Notes on this clone: Its antigen is as yet unknown. The final CDR3 position lacks the conserved phenylalanine or tryptophan, pointing to a likely read error.

A multiplex PCR was run with 60 Vbeta primers and 13 Jbeta primers. The data were produced by immunoSEQ multiplex PCR, yet TCRdb's version contains in-frame clones alone and is incomplete. Altogether about 130,000 clones are present, 65% to 80% being singletons, with the ten largest covering approximately 0.93%. With V trimmed by 2 bases and J by 7 bases, 10 bases remained unmatched. CDR1 SEHNR and CDR2 FQNEAQ come from the germline V gene (reference sequence). This CDR3 is built from 15 residues. The chain couples TRBV7-9 to TRBJ2-7; 8 bases are shared with TRBD2. The sequenced material came from PBMCs. The receptor was derived from a human donor in good health. Written as DNA, the CDR3 is TGTGCCAGCAGCTTAATCACGGGGGGGCCTTATGAGCAGTACCTC. Translated: CASSLITGGPYEQYL.